This entry features one T cell receptor (beta chain) sequence. This sample was taken from a study of CD8 T cells in Susac syndrome. An input of about 0.45 to 1 ug of RNA was subjected to reverse transcription using random hexamers. TCRdb redid the calling of the immunoSEQ multiplex PCR reads with MiXCR, one entry per CDR3 protein. The repertoire holds under 200,000 distinct CDR3 sequences, with around 93% as singletons. The specimen was CD4+ T cells from PBMCs. The receptor was isolated from a human donor in good health.

CDR3 region: CSAVFIDEAFF. The CDR3 bases are TGCAGTGCCGTATTTATTGATGAAGCTTTCTTT. This chain uses TRBV20-1 with TRBJ1-1; D is ambiguous. The CDR3 consists of 11 residues. The germline V gene encodes CDR1 DFQATT and CDR2 SNEGSKA (reference sequence). The V gene lost 6 bases and the J gene lost 7 bases, with 12 bases spanning the gap.